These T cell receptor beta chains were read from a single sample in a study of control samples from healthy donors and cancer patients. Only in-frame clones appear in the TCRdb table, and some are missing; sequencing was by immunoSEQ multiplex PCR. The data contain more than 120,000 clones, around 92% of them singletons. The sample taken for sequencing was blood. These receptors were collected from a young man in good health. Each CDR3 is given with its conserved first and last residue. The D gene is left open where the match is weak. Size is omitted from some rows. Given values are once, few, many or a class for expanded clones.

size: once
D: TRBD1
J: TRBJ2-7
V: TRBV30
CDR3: CARTDRDNEQYF
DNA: TGTGCCCGCACTGACAGGGACAACGAGCAGTACTTC

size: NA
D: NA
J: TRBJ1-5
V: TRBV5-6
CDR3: CASSLAGIGGNQPQHF
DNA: TGTGCCAGCAGCTTGGCCGGCATAGGGGGCAATCAGCCCCAGCATTTT

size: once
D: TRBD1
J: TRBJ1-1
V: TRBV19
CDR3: CASTSMTGSTEAFF
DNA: TGTGCCAGTACCTCTATGACAGGGAGCACTGAAGCTTTCTTT

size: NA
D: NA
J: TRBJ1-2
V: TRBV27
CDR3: CASSPRPANYGYTF
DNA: TGTGCCAGCAGTCCACGACCGGCTAACTATGGCTACACCTTC

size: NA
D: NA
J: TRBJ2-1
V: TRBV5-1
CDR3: CASSLELNEQFF
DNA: TGCGCCAGCAGCTTGGAGCTAAATGAGCAGTTCTTC

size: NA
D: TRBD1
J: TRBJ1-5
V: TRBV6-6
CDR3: CASRDRDTQPQHF
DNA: TGTGCCAGCCGGGACAGGGACACTCAGCCCCAGCATTTT

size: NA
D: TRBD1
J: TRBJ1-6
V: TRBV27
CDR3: CASSPRSGGIVESPLHF
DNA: TGTGCCAGCAGTCCCCGGTCAGGGGGTATAGTAGAGTCACCCCTCCACTTT

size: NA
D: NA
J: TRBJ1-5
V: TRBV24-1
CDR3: CATSAMGPNQPQHF
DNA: TGTGCCACCAGTGCCATGGGTCCCAATCAGCCCCAGCATTTT

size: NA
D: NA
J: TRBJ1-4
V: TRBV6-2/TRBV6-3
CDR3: CASSYSGGQANEKLFF
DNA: TGTGCCAGCAGTTACTCGGGGGGGCAAGCTAATGAAAAACTGTTTTTT

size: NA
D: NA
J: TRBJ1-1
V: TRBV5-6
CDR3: CASSLEGLGENTEAFF
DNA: TGTGCCAGCAGCTTGGAAGGTCTGGGGGAGAACACTGAAGCTTTCTTT

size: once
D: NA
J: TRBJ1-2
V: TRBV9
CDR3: CASSVSGNYGYTF
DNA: TGTGCCAGCAGCGTATCGGGGAACTATGGCTACACCTTC

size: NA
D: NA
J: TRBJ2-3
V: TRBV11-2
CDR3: CASSLDYRVVDTQYF
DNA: TGTGCCAGCAGCTTAGATTACAGGGTTGTAGATACGCAGTATTTT

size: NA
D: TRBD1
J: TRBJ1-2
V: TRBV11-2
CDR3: CASSLAGQKYGYTF
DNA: TGTGCCAGCAGCTTAGCGGGACAGAAATATGGCTACACCTTC

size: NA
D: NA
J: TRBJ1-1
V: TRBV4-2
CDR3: CASSPGRGDTEAFF
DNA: TGTGCCAGCAGCCCGGGGCGGGGGGACACTGAAGCTTTCTTT

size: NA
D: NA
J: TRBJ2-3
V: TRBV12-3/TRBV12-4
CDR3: CASSLASTDTQYF
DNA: TGTGCCAGCAGTTTGGCTAGCACAGATACGCAGTATTTT

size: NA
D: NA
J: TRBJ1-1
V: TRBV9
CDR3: CASSPGPSVDTEAFF
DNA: TGTGCCAGCAGCCCGGGACCTTCAGTAGACACTGAAGCTTTCTTT

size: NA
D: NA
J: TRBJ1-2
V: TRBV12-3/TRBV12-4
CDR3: CASSSGDGGYTF
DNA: TGTGCCAGCAGTTCGGGGGACGGGGGCTACACCTTC

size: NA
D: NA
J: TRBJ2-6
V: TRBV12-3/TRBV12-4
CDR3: CASSGIDVLTF
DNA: TGTGCCAGCAGTGGCATTGACGTCCTGACTTTC

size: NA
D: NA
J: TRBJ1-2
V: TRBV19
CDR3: CASSINSPDKSLYGYTF
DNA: TGTGCCAGTAGTATTAATTCCCCGGACAAATCCCTCTATGGCTACACCTTC

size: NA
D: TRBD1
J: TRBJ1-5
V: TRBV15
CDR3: CATRSGQGFNQPQHF
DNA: TGTGCCACCCGATCGGGACAGGGATTCAATCAGCCCCAGCATTTT

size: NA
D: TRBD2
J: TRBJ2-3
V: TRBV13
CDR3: CASSLEGGGAVTDTQYF
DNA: TGTGCCAGCAGCTTAGAGGGCGGGGGGGCCGTGACAGATACGCAGTATTTT

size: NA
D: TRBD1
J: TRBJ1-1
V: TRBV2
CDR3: CASSSDRGWEAFF
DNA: TGTGCCAGTTCAAGTGACAGGGGGTGGGAGGCTTTCTTT

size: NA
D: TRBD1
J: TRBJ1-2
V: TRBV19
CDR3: CASSTGQGATYGYTF
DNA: TGTGCCAGTAGTACCGGACAGGGGGCAACCTATGGCTACACCTTC

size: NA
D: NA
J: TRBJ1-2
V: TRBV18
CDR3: CASSPRGGAYGYTF
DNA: TGTGCCAGCTCACCACGAGGGGGGGCCTATGGCTACACCTTC

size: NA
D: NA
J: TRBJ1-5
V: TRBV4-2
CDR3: CASSQFFDPNQPQHF
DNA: TGTGCCAGCAGCCAATTTTTCGACCCCAATCAGCCCCAGCATTTT

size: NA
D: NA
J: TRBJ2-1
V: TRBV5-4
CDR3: CASSPTITGITSFNEQFF
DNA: TGTGCCAGCAGCCCGACGATTACAGGGATCACATCTTTCAATGAGCAGTTCTTC

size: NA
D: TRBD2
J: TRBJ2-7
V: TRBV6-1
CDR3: CASSVAGGNSYEQYF
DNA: TGTGCCAGCAGTGTAGCGGGGGGTAACTCCTACGAGCAGTACTTC

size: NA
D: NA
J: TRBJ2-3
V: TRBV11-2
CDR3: CASSFNGGRDTQYF
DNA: TGTGCCAGCAGCTTTAATGGAGGTAGAGATACGCAGTATTTT

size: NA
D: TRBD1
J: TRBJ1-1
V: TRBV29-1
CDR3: CSVVGTVPTEAFF
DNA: TGCAGCGTTGTAGGGACAGTTCCCACTGAAGCTTTCTTT